The text below deals with one T cell receptor beta chain. What it binds is not known. The data were taken from a study of CD8+ T cells in alopecia areata. In the study overall: Patients received oral tofacitinib, 5 to 10 mg twice daily, for moderate-to-severe alopecia areata. Treatment ran 6 to 18 months, with 6 months of follow-up afterward. Findings and limits, study-wide: Mouse data revealed clearer TCR sharing than patient data did, a gap possibly tied to HLA. Lesional scalp displayed greater clonality than normal scalp, most notably in alopecia totalis/universalis.

V gave up 1 base and J gave up 5 bases; unmatched junction bases: 8. The CDR3 is 15 residues long. Per germline, CDR1 GTSNPN and CDR2 SVGIG (reference sequence). Collected material from alopecia areata patients comprised lesional scalp punch biopsies and peripheral blood. Following RNA extraction, reverse transcription yielded cDNA that acted as the sequencing template. Generated by immunoSEQ multiplex PCR, the TCRdb table keeps only in-frame clones and is missing some. The sample lists under 7,500 clones, 65% to 75% seen once, with around a fifth in the top ten. The clonotype originates from a human donor with alopecia areata. Source: skin, taken at week 0. This chain links TRBV30 with TRBJ2-1; 7 bases map to TRBD2. CDR3 loop: CAWSGDYNTNNEQFF. The DNA for the CDR3 is TGTGCCTGGAGTGGGGACTATAATACTAACAATGAGCAGTTCTTC.